A selection of T cell receptor beta chains follows, all from one sample in a study of cytomegalovirus exposure and HLA in healthy donors. TCRdb's table, derived via immunoSEQ multiplex PCR, lists solely in-frame clones and lacks some. The sample has about 250,000 clones, over 70% seen once. The sample consisted of PBMCs. The source is a girl aged 2 to 9 in good health and CMV-seronegative. The conserved cysteine and the conserved F or W are not part of the CDR3 here. Each record gives: D gene, V gene, clone size, CDR3 length, CDR3 protein. D genes are given only for firm matches. Clone size is stated in some rows and not others, as once, few, many or a class when expanded.

.,TRBV7-9,few,9,ASSFGETQY
TRBD1,TRBV5-1,once,14,ASKGAGTAKNEKLF
.,TRBV2,.,15,ARKRGRAGPFYNEQF
TRBD1,TRBV5-5,.,14,ASSMGQSYSGNTIY
TRBD1,TRBV2,.,10,ATNRQGGGYT
TRBD2,TRBV30,.,11,AWMRLAGGEQY
.,TRBV7-9,.,14,ASTTQAFATNEKLF
.,TRBV7-2,few,12,ASSLYGPTYGYT
.,TRBV4-1,.,12,ASRHRDSPGELF
TRBD2,TRBV2,.,12,ASSPGLAGVEQY
TRBD1,TRBV27,.,15,ASSPGMTGGARETQY
.,TRBV5-4,.,12,ASSFRQGTDTQY
TRBD1,TRBV9,.,12,ASQPRTGSETQY
TRBD2,TRBV6-6,.,12,ASSNGGGTGELF